The sequence of this T cell receptor beta chain was determined in a study of T-cell reconstitution after alpha-beta-depleted transplantation in children. With respect to this clonotype: Its antigen is still unknown.

Unique molecular identifiers tagged the TCRbeta library. TCRdb processed the PCR reads anew with MiXCR; each CDR3 protein has one entry. The sample consists of 500,000 to 750,000 distinct CDR3 sequences, over 10% of them appearing once. The study's findings and limits: Once a year had passed after transplant, T-cell counts and diversity came mostly from newly produced T cells. The origin of alpha-beta T cells about two months after transplant was reportedly several hundred expanded graft clones.

Germline V CDR1 and CDR2: MDHEN, SYDVKM. This CDR3 has 15 residues. The V and J ends lost 3 bases and 4 bases, in that order; junction bases with no gene match: 7. Sequences were derived from PBMCs, mostly from graft donor cells, sampled 360 days after TCRalphabeta/CD19-depleted stem cell transplant. The sequence derives from a male patient aged 10 to 17 who had a stem cell transplant for acute myeloid leukemia, so the T cells may come from the graft donor. V gene TRBV28 combines with J gene TRBJ2-3; 7 positions agree with TRBD2. The chain's CDR3 is CASSFMRERADTQYF. The CDR3 coding sequence is TGTGCCAGCAGTTTTATGCGGGAGAGGGCAGATACGCAGTATTTT. The full variable domain, with the rest looked up from reference TRBV28 and TRBJ2-3, is DVKVTQSSRYLVKRTGEKVFLECVQDMDHENMFWYRQDPGLGLRLIYFSYDVKMKEKGDIPEGYSVSREKKERFSLILESASTNQTSMYLCASSFMRERADTQYFGPGTRLTVL.